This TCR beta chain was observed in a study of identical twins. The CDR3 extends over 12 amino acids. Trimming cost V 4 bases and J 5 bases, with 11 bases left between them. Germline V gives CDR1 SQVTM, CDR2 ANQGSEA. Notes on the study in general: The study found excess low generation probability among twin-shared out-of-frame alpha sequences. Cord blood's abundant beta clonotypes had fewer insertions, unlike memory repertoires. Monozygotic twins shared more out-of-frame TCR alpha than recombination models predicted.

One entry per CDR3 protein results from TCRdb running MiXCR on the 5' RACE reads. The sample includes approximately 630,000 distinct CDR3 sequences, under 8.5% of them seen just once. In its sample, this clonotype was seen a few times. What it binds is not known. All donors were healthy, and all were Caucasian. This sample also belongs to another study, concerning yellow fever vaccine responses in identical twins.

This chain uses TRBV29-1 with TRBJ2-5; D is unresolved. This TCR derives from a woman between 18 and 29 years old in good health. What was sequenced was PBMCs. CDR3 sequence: CSVVLVGETQYF. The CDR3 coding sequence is TGCAGCGTTGTGCTGGTAGGGGAGACCCAGTACTTC.